This entry describes one T cell receptor beta chain. The table lists this clonotype with many counts. Its antigen is still unknown. Base qualities are missing; no much larger clone stands one base away. The V end loses 0 bases and the J end loses 5 bases, and a stretch of 13 bases separates them. Sequences MNHEY (CDR1) and SVGAGI (CDR2) are obtained from the germline V gene. Its CDR3 holds 15 amino acids, cysteine through phenylalanine. Only the CDR3 region is kept as DNA, spanning 45 bases read in frame from base 1. The data derive from a study of regulatory T cells in long-lasting Graves disease (dated by TCRdb to the early 2020s). For context, the study as a whole: Antithyroid drugs had been taken for less than 3 months by newly diagnosed Graves' disease patients. The study was registered as a clinical trial and conducted in China. TCR sequencing covered about 13 persistent and 20 or so newly diagnosed Graves' disease patients, approximately 33 samples in total. Peripheral blood TCR sequencing and RNA sequencing compared persistent Graves' disease patients with newly diagnosed Graves' disease patients.

Library method: multiplex PCR. Sequencer: Illumina HiSeq 4000. TCR beta libraries were built with iRepertoire HTBI primers and Arm-PCR amplification of CDR3 regions. Gel purification was performed on PCR products prior to sequencing. In the original analysis: A total of 60 to 80 TRBV and under 15 TRBJ segments were identified across samples and were used for gene usage analysis of CDR3 amino acid clonotypes. COPE and FqMerger were used to merge the filtered high-quality paired reads into contigs. Contigs were aligned with BLAST to IMGT TRBV, TRBD and TRBJ reference genes, and CDR3 was defined per IMGT. Any clonotype with a frequency above 0.1% was classified as a highly expanded clone. Repertoire diversity was measured by Shannon entropy, and V-J evenness by the Gini coefficient. A clonotype was considered public if more than one individual shared it. Clones were called with MiXCR by TCRdb after fastp trimmed the public reads at Q25, and only in-frame beta chains were retained. Here each entry gathers all rows of one CDR3 protein and keeps the most common genes and DNA. TCRdb's processing, not the authors', yielded these V and J calls. This sample gives some 560,000 distinct CDR3 sequences in total; 15% to 20% of them show up just once. The ten largest clones represent 20% to 30% of the sample.

Summary of the overall study and its limitations: TRBV28, TRBJ1-2 and TRBJ2-5 were preferentially used in persistent disease, while TRBV20-1 and TRBJ2-1 were favored in newly diagnosed disease. Only peripheral blood was studied, because thyroid tissue, the primary lesion, was inaccessible. The small sample size was acknowledged by the authors as a limitation that may reduce accuracy. Persistent Graves' disease patients showed lower TCR Shannon entropy and fewer highly expanded clones than newly diagnosed patients, suggesting clonal expansion. Persistent patients shared more public clonotypes among themselves (roughly 2,700) than newly diagnosed patients did (about 970). Sequencing and analysis were limited to the TCR beta chain.

According to the study, the label for this sample's time point signals: newly diagnosed GD, antithyroid drugs for less than 3 months. RNA was extracted from PBMCs in TRIzol for both TCR sequencing and RNA sequencing. The diagnosis of Graves' disease followed American Thyroid Association guidelines. Patients were recruited from an endocrinology department in Xi'an, China. Each patient gave approximately 8.8 milliliters of peripheral blood, collected in an EDTA anticoagulant tube. Ficoll Paque Plus density gradient separation was used to isolate PBMCs, and no additional T cell sorting was done. An Agilent 2100 Bioanalyzer and agarose gel were used to assess RNA quality, and a NanoDrop 2000 was used to measure RNA concentration. This sample was also put to use in a study of T cells in Graves' hyperthyroidism and ophthalmopathy. That second report states: Graves' hyperthyroidism was defined as stable when no progression to ophthalmopathy occurred over 18 months of follow-up. Hyperthyroidism patients were newly diagnosed, had a disease duration of under 2 months, and were aged 18 to 65 years. Patients with uncontrolled infections, other autoimmune diseases, pregnancy or lactation were excluded. Diagnoses relied on clinical symptoms, serum thyroxine and TRAb, thyroid ultrasound and orbital computed tomography. The TCR CDR3 was subjected to a first round of RT-PCR using the HTBI primer set and the Qiagen OneStep RT-PCR kit. Most expanded thyroid clonotypes (frequency above 0.001) were also detected in blood, suggesting blood repertoires may reflect thyroid immune responses. A 13 V-J signature model separated ophthalmopathy from stable hyperthyroidism, with about 88% sensitivity and about 81% specificity in cross-validation and 80%/75% in testing. In validation, the model predicted progression to ophthalmopathy with 55% to 71% sensitivity and about 72% specificity, a median of approximately 6.7 months before onset. A discovery cohort of around 98 patients, about 40 with Graves' ophthalmopathy and under 60 with stable Graves' hyperthyroidism, was used to find distinguishing TCR V-J signatures. Whether ophthalmopathy could be predicted prospectively was tested in an independent validation cohort made up of under 20 hyperthyroidism patients plus 17 patients who later progressed to ophthalmopathy. For training and testing, the approximately 97 patients in the discovery cohort were randomly divided in a 7:3 ratio. The study also compared thyroid tissue and blood T-cell repertoires from 6 or 7 Graves' hyperthyroidism patients. After blood sampling, hyperthyroidism patients were treated with methimazole at a starting dose of 30 mg daily, and ophthalmopathy patients were treated with high-dose intravenous methylprednisolone. The libraries were constructed in a second round of multiplex PCR and then size-selected and purified. Libraries were sequenced paired-end with 100 bp reads on an Illumina HiSeq2000. Raw data were processed with SOAPnuke, discarding reads with adapters, uncalled bases, mean Phred below 15, or no exact constant-primer or identifier match. High-quality paired reads were merged using COPE v1.2.5, and each unique nucleotide sequence was defined as a clonotype. Clonotypes were aligned to IMGT TRBV, TRBD and TRBJ reference segments using MiTCR v1.1. Analysis was restricted to V-J combinations with a frequency above 0.0001, which covered 98% to 99.2% of repertoires. A TCS score was defined as the ratio of F50 (clonal expansion) to E x V (chaos), with BLOSUM62-based TCRdist applied between CDR3 peptides within each V-J. Welch's t-statistics and random forest reduced just over 500 V-J features to 10 to 15, which were used in a naive Bayes classifier (R e1071). Sample size was not statistically predetermined, and investigators were not blinded to group allocation. According to the paper, TCR Vbeta CDR3 sequencing was carried out on over 130 peripheral blood samples, which came from fewer than 50 ophthalmopathy, under 85 hyperthyroidism and roughly 17 progressor patients.

The source was peripheral blood mononuclear cells (PBMCs), collected at new diagnosis, from a patient treated with antithyroid drugs. Rearrangement joined TRBV6-5 to TRBJ2-5; perhaps TRBD1 is the D gene, with 6 bases matching. The TCR was taken from a woman aged 35 to 60 with Graves disease. Donor details come from another sample of the same person, matched by shared clones. This receptor has the CDR3 CASSYSWGRVETQYF. DNA sequence: TGTGCCAGCAGTTACTCATGGGGGCGCGTTGAGACCCAGTACTTC.